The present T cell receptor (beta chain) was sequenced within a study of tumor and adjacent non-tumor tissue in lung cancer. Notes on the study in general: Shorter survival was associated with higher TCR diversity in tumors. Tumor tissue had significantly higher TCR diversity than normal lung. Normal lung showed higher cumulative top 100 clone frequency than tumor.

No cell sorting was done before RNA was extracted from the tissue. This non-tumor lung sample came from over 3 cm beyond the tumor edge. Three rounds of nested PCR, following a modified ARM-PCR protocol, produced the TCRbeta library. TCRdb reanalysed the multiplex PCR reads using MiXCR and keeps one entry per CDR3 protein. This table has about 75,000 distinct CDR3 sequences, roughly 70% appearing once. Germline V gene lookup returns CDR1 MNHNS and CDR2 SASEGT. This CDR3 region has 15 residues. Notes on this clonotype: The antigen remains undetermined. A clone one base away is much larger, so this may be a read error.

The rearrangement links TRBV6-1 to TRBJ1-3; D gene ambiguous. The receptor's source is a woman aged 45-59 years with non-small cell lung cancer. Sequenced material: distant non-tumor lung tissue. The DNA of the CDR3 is TGTGCCAGCAGAGAAGGAATACAGCCCGGAAACACCATATATTTT. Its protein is CASREGIQPGNTIYF.